The source of this TCR beta chain is a study of shared clonotypes between healthy human individuals. Study findings and constraints: A handful of donors had 5% to 6% of their naive CD4 clonotypes in common. Clonotype sharing among donors was thought likely to change with sequencing depth.

In regard to this clone: Its specificity is unknown.

The germline CDR1 and CDR2 sequences are SGHNT and YYREEE (reference sequence). V lost 1 base and J 5 bases, leaving 9 bases between the germline ends. The CDR3 runs to 13 residues. The data were produced by immunoSEQ multiplex PCR, yet TCRdb's version contains in-frame clones alone and is incomplete. Of about 1.1 million clones listed, approximately 80% were seen once; the top ten hold roughly 0.57%. Sequenced: memory CD4+ T cells from PBMCs. Sample subset: CD45RA-negative fraction. This chain connects TRBV5-4 to TRBJ1-2, with D perhaps matching TRBD1 (5 bases). The receptor was isolated from a man between 18 and 35 years old in good health. Some clones in this sample may be carry-over from other donors' samples. This CDR3 reads CASSLNGAYGYTF. The CDR3 DNA is TGTGCCAGCAGCTTGAACGGGGCGTATGGCTACACCTTC.